This T cell receptor (beta chain) was profiled in a study of OX40 agonist ivuxolimab in advanced cancers. Generated by immunoSEQ multiplex PCR, the TCRdb table keeps only in-frame clones and is missing some. Of around 66,000 clones in the sample, roughly 80% were seen once. V was pared by 3 bases and J by 0 bases, with 9 bases between. This CDR3 is 14 amino acids long. Germline V gene lookup returns CDR1 LNHDA and CDR2 SQIVND (reference sequence). The sequence was obtained from an adult with an advanced solid tumor such as melanoma, head and neck, liver or kidney cancer. The rearrangement joins TRBV19 to TRBJ2-7; no firm D call. The sequenced sample was CD4+ or CD8+ T cells sorted from blood, obtained in a trial of the OX40 agonist ivuxolimab. The CDR3 here is CASSMQWSSYEQYF. The CDR3 DNA reads as TGTGCCAGTAGTATGCAGTGGAGCTCCTACGAGCAGTACTTC.